This T cell receptor beta chain was found in a study of blood T cell repertoires in COVID-19. TCRdb keeps only in-frame clones here, not all; method: immunoSEQ multiplex PCR. The profile shows 30,000 to 35,000 clones, around four fifths of them singletons. Trimming at V came to 6 bases and at J to 5 bases, leaving 8 bases not matched to a gene. The V gene's germline CDR1 is SGHVS and CDR2 FQNEAQ. This CDR3 region has 14 residues. Sequencing was done on a sample of peripheral blood. The clonotype comes from a man in his fifties with acute or convalescent COVID-19. The V and J genes are TRBV7-8 and TRBJ2-5; TRBD1 matches 8 bases. The DNA of the CDR3 is TGTGCCAGCAGTCCAGGGACAGGCGTGGAGACCCAGTACTTC. Protein: CASSPGTGVETQYF. The full variable domain, with the rest looked up from reference TRBV7-8 and TRBJ2-5, is GAGVSQSPRYKVAKRGQDVALRCDPISGHVSLFWYQQALGQGPEFLTYFQNEAQLDKSGLPSDRFFAERPEGSVSTLKIQRTQQEDSAVYLCASSPGTGVETQYFGPGTRLLVL.